This note documents a single T cell receptor beta chain sequence. As yet, its antigen is unknown. Repertoires were generated with immunoSEQ multiplex PCR, while TCRdb's copy carries only in-frame clones and drops some. The sample includes 4,000 to 5,500 clones, around 85% of them seen just once. Trimming removed 1 base at V and 2 bases at J, with 15 bases between. Germline V gene data show CDR1 as SGDLS and CDR2 as YYNGEE. This CDR3 region has 16 residues. Histologic diagnosis was independently verified by two lung pathologists. This sample is drawn from a study of immune evolution from preneoplasia to lung adenocarcinoma. Study-wide points: From normal lung to invasive adenocarcinoma, top clone frequencies appeared to decrease.

The sequenced material came from FFPE adjacent normal lung tissue. This clonotype was sampled from a donor at least 70 years old with lung adenocarcinoma. The V and J genes are TRBV9 and TRBJ2-5, with D maybe TRBD2 (5 bases). The CDR3 DNA reads TGTGCCAGCAGCGTAAGCGGAAGGATCCAACAAGAGACCCAGTACTTC. Amino acid sequence: CASSVSGRIQQETQYF.